One and the same sample provided the 32 T cell receptor beta chains below, sequenced in a study of blood T cell repertoires in COVID-19. This table comes from immunoSEQ multiplex PCR, and its TCRdb copy is limited to in-frame clones, with some not included. Among about 36,000 clones listed, about nine tenths were seen once. Sequenced input: peripheral blood. All receptors come from a human donor in a cohort sampled during active COVID-19.

The J gene is TRBJ1-1, the V gene TRBV7-9, with TRBD1 matching 7 bases. The CDR3 totals 13 residues. Per the germline V gene, CDR1 is SEHNR and CDR2 is FQNEAQ (reference sequence). J lost 6 bases, V lost 7 bases, and 8 bases had no gene match. The CDR3 sequence: CASTLTGWAEAFF. In nucleotides, the CDR3 is TGTGCCAGCACCTTGACAGGGTGGGCTGAAGCTTTCTTT.

V is TRBV6-5 and J is TRBJ2-5, with D unresolved. V shed 4 bases and J shed 5 bases, with 5 bases lying between them. Germline values: CDR1 MNHEY, CDR2 SVGAGI. The CDR3 is 11 amino acids. CDR3 nucleotide sequence: TGTGCCAGCAGTTCCCCGGAGACCCAGTACTTC. This translates into CASSSPETQYF.

CDR3 nucleotide sequence: TGTGCCAGCTCACCGATGGGGGAGGATGGCTACACCTTC. This sequence encodes CASSPMGEDGYTF. The V call is TRBV18, the J call TRBJ1-2; TRBD1 might be the D (5 bases). The CDR3 sequence is 13 residues long. Looked up from germline, CDR1 is KGHSH and CDR2 is LQKENI. V was cut by 3 bases and J by 6 bases, with 11 bases left in between.

The V and J genes are TRBV2 and TRBJ2-7; 8 positions agree with TRBD1. The CDR3 is 12 amino acids. CDR1 SNHLY and CDR2 FYNNEI come from the germline V gene. The junction had 3 bases not matched to a gene; V was cut back by 6 bases and J by 5 bases. CDR3 sequence: CASRRTGNEQYF. CDR3 nucleotide sequence: TGTGCCAGCAGGAGGACAGGGAACGAGCAGTACTTC.

J is TRBJ2-1 and V is TRBV4-2, with D tentatively TRBD2 (6 bases). The V gene lost 1 base and the J gene lost 10 bases, with 14 bases spanning the gap. Looked up from germline, CDR1 is LGHNA and CDR2 is YNFKEQ. The CDR3 is 14 residues long. In nucleotides, the CDR3 is TGTGCCAGCAGCCAAGTGGGGTCGGCGGGAGAGCAGTTCTTC. This gives the protein CASSQVGSAGEQFF.

The genes are TRBV27 and TRBJ2-7; D is perhaps TRBD2 (6 bases). Trimming pared 2 bases from V and 0 bases from J, leaving 17 bases between. The CDR3 contains 17 residues. The germline gives CDR1 MNHEY, CDR2 SMNVEV (reference sequence). This CDR3 is CASSLQAPGTFSYEQYF. The CDR3, as DNA: TGTGCCAGCAGTTTACAAGCTCCGGGGACTTTCTCCTACGAGCAGTACTTC.

The V and J genes are TRBV28 and TRBJ2-3; TRBD1 matches at 7 bases. From germline, CDR1 is MDHEN and CDR2 SYDVKM. The CDR3 runs to 15 residues. Unmatched junction bases numbered 8, after V lost 6 bases and J lost 2 bases. The CDR3: CASSPPGQITDTQYF. The CDR3 bases are TGTGCCAGCAGCCCCCCGGGACAGATCACAGATACGCAGTATTTT.

The V and J genes are TRBV28 and TRBJ1-2; D remains unclear. Germline V lookup: CDR1 MDHEN, CDR2 SYDVKM. The CDR3 is 13 amino acids. Trimming shortened V by 5 bases and J by 4 bases, and 11 bases separated the two germline ends. The CDR3 bases are TGTGCCAGCAGTGACGGGATTCCCTATGGCTACACCTTC. It codes for CASSDGIPYGYTF.

V is TRBV10-2 and J is TRBJ2-7; TRBD1 matches at 9 bases. The CDR3 runs to 16 residues. Germline-derived CDR1 and CDR2 are WSHSY and SAAADI. Unmatched junction bases numbered 5, after V lost 1 base and J lost 1 base. CDR3 residues: CASSEWGGTGSYEQYF. The CDR3 nucleotides read TGCGCCAGCAGTGAGTGGGGGGGGACAGGGTCCTACGAGCAGTACTTC.

The chain carries TRBV30 and TRBJ2-7; no definite D call. V was shortened by 2 bases and J by 6 bases, with 11 bases between the two germline ends. The CDR3 runs 12 residues. Germline V CDR1 and CDR2: GTSNPN, SVGIG (reference sequence). CDR3 sequence (DNA): TGTGCCTGGAGTTTGGAGTCGGCCGAGCAGTACTTC. This encodes CAWSLESAEQYF.

This clone was recorded only once. V is TRBV5-8 and J is TRBJ2-7; D is perhaps TRBD1 (5 bases). CDR1 and CDR2 (germline): SGHTS, YDEGEE. Trimming removed 0 bases at V and 2 bases at J, with 12 bases between. The CDR3 covers 15 residues. Here the CDR3 DNA reads TGTGCCAGCAGCTTGGGTACAGGCGTTACCTACGAGCAGTACTTC. Translation gives CASSLGTGVTYEQYF.

The chain combines TRBV5-6 with TRBJ2-1; 7 bases align to TRBD2. Trimming removed 3 bases from V and 7 bases from J; junction bases left unmatched: 10. The V gene's germline CDR1 is SGHDT and CDR2 YYEEEE. The CDR3 spans 15 residues. CDR3 amino acids: CASSSGLGIENEQFF. CDR3 nucleotides: TGTGCCAGCAGCTCCGGACTAGGGATAGAAAATGAGCAGTTCTTC.

J is TRBJ1-1 and V is TRBV7-9, with TRBD1 matching 7 bases. Germline loops: CDR1 SEHNR, CDR2 FQNEAQ (reference sequence). The junction had 3 bases not matched to a gene; V was cut back by 5 bases and J by 0 bases. The length of the CDR3 is 14 residues. CDR3: CASSRDSMNTEAFF. CDR3 sequence (DNA): TGTGCCAGCAGCCGGGACAGTATGAACACTGAAGCTTTCTTT.

The V and J genes are TRBV6-2 or TRBV6-3 and TRBJ2-6, with D maybe TRBD1 (6 bases). V dropped 6 bases and J dropped 1 base, with 31 bases sitting between them. CDR3 size: 22 residues. Germline loops: CDR1 MNHEY, CDR2 SVGEGT. The CDR3 region has the DNA TGTGCCAGCAGCCCTTTCGTGACAGGCAACAGCGGACCCCGATCTGGGGCCAACGTCCTGACTTTC. Translation: CASSPFVTGNSGPRSGANVLTF.

The count of this clone is one. V usage is TRBV7-8 and J usage is TRBJ1-5; no clear D gene. V shed 4 bases and J shed 3 bases, with 10 bases lying between them. The CDR3 runs to 14 residues. The V gene's germline CDR1 is SGHVS and CDR2 FQNEAQ. As DNA, the CDR3 is TGTGCCAGCAGCTCAGAGGGTCCCAATCAGCCCCAGCATTTT. It translates to CASSSEGPNQPQHF.

The chain recombines TRBV15 with TRBJ2-7, with D possibly being TRBD1 (5 bases). Deletions cut 7 bases from V and 0 bases from J, with 13 bases between. In germline, CDR1 is LNHNV, CDR2 YYDKDF (reference sequence). The CDR3 consists of 14 residues. In nucleotides, the CDR3 is TGTGCCACCAAAGACAGTGCACGCTCCTACGAGCAGTACTTC. Its protein is CATKDSARSYEQYF.

V usage is TRBV19 and J usage is TRBJ1-1, with D possibly matching TRBD1 (5 bases). Trimming stripped 3 bases from V and 4 bases from J, with 12 bases between. The V gene's germline CDR1 is LNHDA and CDR2 SQIVND (reference sequence). The CDR3 has 14 residues. The DNA of the CDR3 is TGTGCCAGTAGTATCAGGCAGGGCGGCACTGAAGCTTTCTTT. It specifies CASSIRQGGTEAFF. Variable domain in full (rest from reference TRBV19 and TRBJ1-1): DGGITQSPKYLFRKEGQNVTLSCEQNLNHDAMYWYRQDPGQGLRLIYYSQIVNDFQKGDIAEGYSVSREKKESFPLTVTSAQKNPTAFYLCASSIRQGGTEAFFGQGTRLTVV.

This chain links TRBV5-1 with TRBJ2-3, with a tentative D call TRBD2 (6 bases). The V end was cut by 0 bases, the J end by 2 bases, with 13 bases between. This CDR3 contains 16 residues. Germline loops: CDR1 SGHRS, CDR2 YFSETQ. The chain's CDR3 is CASSLGGRDLTDTQYF. DNA for the CDR3: TGCGCCAGCAGCTTGGGCGGGCGGGACCTCACAGATACGCAGTATTTT.

The chain is built from TRBV5-4 and TRBJ1-3; D is ambiguous. Germline V lookup: CDR1 SGHNT, CDR2 YYREEE (reference sequence). Between the trimmed V and J ends, which lost 5 bases and 4 bases, there was a span of 16 bases. This CDR3 is 15 amino acids long. Here the CDR3 reads CASSLEAFLGNTIYF. CDR3 DNA: TGTGCCAGCAGTTTAGAAGCCTTTTTAGGAAACACCATATATTTT. Complete variable domain (other parts from reference TRBV5-4 and TRBJ1-3): ETGVTQSPTHLIKTRGQQVTLRCSSQSGHNTVSWYQQALGQGPQFIFQYYREEENGRGNFPPRFSGLQFPNYSSELNVNALELDDSALYLCASSLEAFLGNTIYFGEGSWLTVV.

Here the CDR3 reads CASSVGAGGANTGELFF. The CDR3 DNA sequence: TGTGCCAGCAGTGTGGGGGCCGGGGGGGCGAACACCGGGGAGCTGTTTTTT. This chain uses TRBV2 with TRBJ2-2; 8 nucleotides align to TRBD2. Per the germline V gene, CDR1 is SNHLY and CDR2 is FYNNEI. Germline trimming cut 4 bases from V and 0 bases from J; bases unmatched to any gene: 7. The CDR3 runs 17 residues.

In nucleotides, the CDR3 is TGCGCCAGCAGCTTGGGGACTAGCGGCGCCTCGGAGACCCAGTACTTC. Residues: CASSLGTSGASETQYF. The chain couples TRBV5-1 to TRBJ2-5; 10 bases align to TRBD2. Germline trimming cut 0 bases from V and 5 bases from J; bases unmatched to any gene: 7. The CDR3 spans 16 residues. From germline, CDR1 is SGHRS and CDR2 YFSETQ.

The chain carries TRBV6-5 and TRBJ2-7; tentative D call: TRBD1 (5 bases). Trimming left V 5 bases short and J 4 bases short, with 12 bases between. This CDR3 contains 13 residues. Germline CDR1 reads MNHEY; CDR2 reads SVGAGI. Written as DNA, the CDR3 is TGTGCCAGCAGTCCCCCAAAGGGGTACGAGCAGTACTTC. This sequence encodes CASSPPKGYEQYF.

The V and J genes are TRBV5-1 and TRBJ1-4; TRBD1 agrees at 9 bases. This CDR3 has 14 amino acids. V trimming: 4 bases; J trimming: 7 bases; junction bases outside the gene matches: 5. Germline V lookup: CDR1 SGHRS, CDR2 YFSETQ. DNA of the CDR3: TGCGCCAGCAGCGCTACAGGGGGCTCTGAAAAACTGTTTTTT. Translation gives CASSATGGSEKLFF.

The chain recombines TRBV27 with TRBJ1-6, with 9 bases lining up with TRBD1. This CDR3 is built from 15 residues. CDR1 and CDR2 from the germline V gene are MNHEY and SMNVEV (reference sequence). V lost 4 bases and J lost 7; bases outside the gene matches: 5. CDR3 amino acids: CASSSGQGSNSPLHF. The CDR3 nucleotides read TGTGCCAGCAGTTCCGGACAGGGGAGCAATTCACCCCTCCACTTT.

V and J are TRBV18 and TRBJ1-1, with D perhaps TRBD1 (5 bases). Germline loops: CDR1 KGHSH, CDR2 LQKENI. V lost 2 bases and J 1 base, leaving 17 bases between the germline ends. The CDR3 runs to 17 residues. Here the CDR3 DNA reads TGTGCCAGCTCACCATCGTATACGGGGGTACGGAACACTGAAGCTTTCTTT. Protein: CASSPSYTGVRNTEAFF.

This clone was detected a few times. The chain is built from TRBV19 and TRBJ2-7, with 11 bases matching TRBD2. The V gene end was trimmed by 4 bases and the J gene end by 2 bases; junction bases not matched to a gene: 7. CDR1 is LNHDA, CDR2 SQIVND, per germline (reference sequence). CDR3 size: 16 residues. The CDR3 DNA sequence: TGTGCCAGTAGTACCAGGTCTAGCGGGAGGCCCTACGAGCAGTACTTC. Encoded protein: CASSTRSSGRPYEQYF.

The chain uses TRBV6-5 and TRBJ2-7; 9 bases agree with TRBD2. CDR3 length: 13 amino acids. The J segment lost 1 base and the V segment lost 6 bases, leaving 1 base of the junction unmatched. The germline CDR1 and CDR2 sequences are MNHEY and SVGAGI. CDR3 loop: CASRTSGSYEQYF. The CDR3 DNA follows: TGTGCCAGCAGGACTAGCGGATCCTACGAGCAGTACTTC.

In this sample, this clone turned up a few times. The chain links TRBV10-2 to TRBJ2-7; tentatively, D is TRBD1 (6 bases). The CDR3 loop spans 13 amino acids. CDR1 and CDR2 (germline): WSHSY, SAAADI. V was trimmed by 5 bases and J by 3 bases, leaving 11 bases between them. CDR3 sequence reads: CASSSPGDYEQYF. The CDR3 bases are TGCGCCAGCAGTTCCCCAGGGGACTACGAGCAGTACTTC.

The CDR3 DNA follows: TGTGCCAGCAGTCCACAGGGGGCCCGGAATTCACCCCTCCACTTT. Its translation: CASSPQGARNSPLHF. The genes are TRBV27 and TRBJ1-6; TRBD1 agrees at 9 bases. V dropped 5 bases and J dropped 7; count of bases not matched to a gene: 6. Germline V gene data show CDR1 as MNHEY and CDR2 as SMNVEV (reference sequence). The CDR3 contains 15 residues.

The CDR3 protein is CASTASGVGGYTF. As DNA, the CDR3 is TGTGCCAGTACCGCGTCGGGGGTCGGAGGCTACACCTTC. The genes are TRBV19 and TRBJ1-2, with D maybe TRBD1 (5 bases). CDR1 and CDR2 (germline): LNHDA, SQIVND (reference sequence). V lost 7 bases and J lost 8, with 17 bases in between. The CDR3 loop spans 13 amino acids.

The chain joins TRBV9 to TRBJ2-7; D not certain. Germline CDR1 reads SGDLS; CDR2 reads YYNGEE. This CDR3 region has 13 residues. Trimming pared 2 bases from V and 1 base from J, leaving 7 bases between. The CDR3 here is CASSVEPSYEQYF. Here the CDR3 DNA reads TGTGCCAGCAGCGTGGAGCCATCCTACGAGCAGTACTTC.

This chain's CDR3 is CASSSGGPLHF. Written as DNA, the CDR3 is TGTGCCAGCAGCTCCGGGGGACCCCTCCACTTT. The V call is TRBV6-5, the J call TRBJ1-6; a possible D gene is TRBD1 (5 bases). The V end was cut by 6 bases, the J end by 12 bases, with 9 bases between. This CDR3 is built from 11 residues. Germline V gives CDR1 MNHEY, CDR2 SVGAGI.